This record looks at one T cell receptor (beta chain) sequence and its context. V lost 1 base, J lost 0 bases, and 7 bases lay in between. This CDR3 has 14 amino acids. The germline gives CDR1 LNHDA, CDR2 SQIVND (reference sequence). This record comes from a study of blood T cell repertoires in COVID-19. Method: immunoSEQ multiplex PCR; TCRdb's copy keeps in-frame clones and lacks some. The sample yields around 99,000 clones, 75% to 85% seen once. Sequenced input: peripheral blood. This sequence was found in an elderly woman with active or convalescent COVID-19. This chain uses TRBV19 with TRBJ2-7, with unresolved D. The CDR3 DNA reads as TGTGCCAGTAGTATAGGTAGTGCCTCCTACGAGCAGTACTTC. Its protein is CASSIGSASYEQYF. The variable domain in full, completed from reference TRBV19 and TRBJ2-7, reads DGGITQSPKYLFRKEGQNVTLSCEQNLNHDAMYWYRQDPGQGLRLIYYSQIVNDFQKGDIAEGYSVSREKKESFPLTVTSAQKNPTAFYLCASSIGSASYEQYFGPGTRLTVT.